This TCR beta chain was sequenced during a study of OX40 agonist ivuxolimab in advanced cancers. Study-wide results and limits: Expanded clones belonging to CD8+ T cells outnumbered, on average, those of CD4+.

Remarks on this clone: The antigen is undetermined.

TCRdb's table, derived via immunoSEQ multiplex PCR, lists solely in-frame clones and lacks some. The profile covers tens of thousands of clones, with about 86% appearing a single time and less than 25% taken by the ten largest. The CDR3 covers 16 residues. Trimming cost V 4 bases and J 7 bases; bases outside gene matches: 13. CDR1 and CDR2 (germline): MNHEY, SMNVEV (reference sequence). The TCR originated in an adult with an advanced solid tumor such as melanoma, head and neck, liver or kidney cancer. The V gene is TRBV27, the J gene TRBJ2-7; TRBD1 matches at 10 bases. Source: CD4+ or CD8+ T cells sorted from blood, taken in a trial of the OX40 agonist ivuxolimab. The CDR3 DNA reads TGTGCCAGCAGTTCCCCACGAAGACAGGGGGCAAGGGAGCAGTACTTC. It encodes CASSSPRRQGAREQYF.